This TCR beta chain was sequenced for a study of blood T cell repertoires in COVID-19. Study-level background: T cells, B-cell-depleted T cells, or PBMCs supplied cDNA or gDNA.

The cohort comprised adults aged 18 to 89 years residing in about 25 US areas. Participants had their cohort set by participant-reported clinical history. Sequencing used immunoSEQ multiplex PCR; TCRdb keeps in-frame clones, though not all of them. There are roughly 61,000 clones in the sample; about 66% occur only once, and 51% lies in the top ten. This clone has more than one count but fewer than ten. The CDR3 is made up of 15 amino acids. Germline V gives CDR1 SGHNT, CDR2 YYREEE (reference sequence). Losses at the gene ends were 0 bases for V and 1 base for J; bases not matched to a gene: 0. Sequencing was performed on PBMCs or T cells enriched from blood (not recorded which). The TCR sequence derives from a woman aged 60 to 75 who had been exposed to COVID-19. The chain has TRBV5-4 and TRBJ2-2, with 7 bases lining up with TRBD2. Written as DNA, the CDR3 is TGTGCCAGCAGCTTGGGGACTAGGAACACCGGGGAGCTGTTTTTT. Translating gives CASSLGTRNTGELFF.